The subject of this entry is one T cell receptor (beta chain). As yet, its antigen is unknown. Then a second PCR, running roughly 7 to 11 cycles, was carried out with a sample-barcoded 5' primer and a J-beta primer mix. The template-switch adaptor, which had 12 random nucleotides, put a tag on each cDNA molecule. Researchers report that each sample yielded at least 3 million CDR3-containing paired-end reads. Via MiXCR, TCRdb re-called the 5' RACE reads, giving one row per CDR3 protein. The sample lists roughly 930,000 distinct CDR3 sequences, about 48% occurring once. The data were taken from a study of blood T cells in healthy people across ages. Whole-study context: Using template switching, researchers captured about one barcoded beta molecule for each two T cells. Regarding the study as a whole: Getting older went along with TCR beta diversity per million T cells dropping roughly linearly.

Trimming left V 0 bases short and J 13 bases short, with 12 bases between. This CDR3 spans 13 amino acids. The germline CDR1 and CDR2 sequences are LGHDT and YNNKEL (reference sequence). The TCR comes from a man aged 25-45 years in good health. The gene calls are TRBV3-1 and TRBJ1-4; perhaps TRBD1 as D (6 bases). Sequences were obtained from blood. CDR3 protein: CASSQDSGRGLFF. The CDR3 region has the DNA TGTGCCAGCAGCCAAGATTCGGGCAGGGGACTGTTTTTT.